Presented here are 7 T cell receptor beta chains from one specimen sequenced in a study of cytomegalovirus exposure and HLA in healthy donors. With 60 Vbeta and 13 Jbeta primers, the PCR was carried out. Only in-frame clones appear in the TCRdb table, and some are missing; sequencing was by immunoSEQ multiplex PCR. The sample records 150,000 to 200,000 clones, around 82% being singletons. Sample: PBMCs. These receptors were obtained from a boy younger than 18 in good health and CMV-seronegative.

This clone was detected only a few times. The chain employs TRBV14 and TRBJ1-2; D is unclear. Germline-derived CDR1 and CDR2 are SGHDN and FVKESK. V shed 0 bases and J shed 3 bases, with 8 bases lying between them. This CDR3 comprises 14 residues. The CDR3 DNA reads TGTGCCAGCAGCCAAGAGGGGAGATACTATGGCTACACCTTC. Its translation is CASSQEGRYYGYTF.

The chain recombines TRBV9 with TRBJ1-1; 7 bases are a match to TRBD1. The CDR3 contains 13 residues. The ends lost 2 bases at V and 7 bases at J; junction bases unmatched: 5. Germline loops: CDR1 SGDLS, CDR2 YYNGEE. Here the CDR3 DNA reads TGTGCCAGCAGCGTGGCCAGGGACAGTGAAGCTTTCTTT. Translated, it gives CASSVARDSEAFF.

The rearrangement joins TRBV11-3 to TRBJ2-3; 10 bases fit TRBD2. With 3 bases clipped from V and 5 bases from J, the junction kept 5 bases outside the gene matches. The CDR3 runs to 15 residues. Germline V gives CDR1 SGHNT, CDR2 YENEEA. The CDR3, as DNA: TGTGCCAGCAGCTTCGTAGCGGGAGGATTAGATACGCAGTATTTT. The encoded protein is CASSFVAGGLDTQYF.

This clone has a handful of counts. The rearrangement joins TRBV10-2 to TRBJ2-7; 10 bases line up with TRBD1. The CDR3 sequence is 15 residues long. CDR1 and CDR2 (germline): WSHSY, SAAADI. With V trimmed by 6 bases and J by 4 bases, 9 bases remained unmatched. The CDR3 DNA reads as TGCGCCAGCAGCCATGGGACAGGGGTAAGGTACGAGCAGTACTTC. Its protein is CASSHGTGVRYEQYF.

The chain uses TRBV5-1 and TRBJ2-5; no firm D call. Germline CDR1 is SGHRS and CDR2 is YFSETQ. The V end was cut by 4 bases, the J end by 3 bases, with 7 bases between. CDR3 size: 12 residues. The CDR3 bases are TGCGCCAGCAGCCATCCGGAAGAGACCCAGTACTTC. Its translation is CASSHPEETQYF. Full variable domain (remainder filled in from reference TRBV5-1 and TRBJ2-5): KAGVTQTPRYLIKTRGQQVTLSCSPISGHRSVSWYQQTPGQGLQFLFEYFSETQRNKGNFPGRFSGRQFSNSRSEMNVSTLELGDSALYLCASSHPEETQYFGPGTRLLVL.

The chain's CDR3 is CATSRGLAGVLNEQFF. DNA for the CDR3: TGTGCCACCAGCAGAGGACTAGCGGGAGTGTTAAATGAGCAGTTCTTC. The chain recombines TRBV15 with TRBJ2-1; 12 bases match TRBD2. The CDR3 contains 16 residues. Germline V gene lookup returns CDR1 LNHNV and CDR2 YYDKDF (reference sequence). Trimming took 1 base from V and 7 from J; bases not matched to a gene: 5.

In nucleotides, the CDR3 is TGTGCCTGGAGTTCCGGGACAGGGCCGTATTTT. It codes for CAWSSGTGPYF. The chain uses TRBV30 and TRBJ2-3; TRBD1 matches at 9 bases. The CDR3 extends over 11 amino acids. Trimming at V came to 2 bases and at J to 14 bases, leaving 5 bases not matched to a gene. From germline, CDR1 is GTSNPN and CDR2 SVGIG (reference sequence).